A selection of T cell receptor beta chains follows, all from one sample in a study of blood T cell repertoires in COVID-19. Sequencing was performed with immunoSEQ multiplex PCR; in TCRdb, only in-frame clones are kept and a portion is missing. The table records under 300,000 clones, about 93% of them present only once. The source material was PBMCs or T cells enriched from blood (not recorded which). These receptors came from a young woman who had recovered from COVID-19. Both conserved end residues are part of each CDR3. A D gene is named only where the DNA matches it firmly. The listing skips clone size in some rows; elsewhere it reads once, few, many or a size class.

j_gene: TRBJ1-2
d_gene: -
len: 11
abundance: once
v_gene: TRBV2
CDR3nt: TGTGCCAGCACCACACGCTATGGCTACACCTTC
CDR3aa: CASTTRYGYTF

j_gene: TRBJ1-2
d_gene: TRBD1
len: 14
abundance: -
v_gene: TRBV6-5
CDR3nt: TGTGCCAGCAGATTACAGGGGGCTAGAAATGGCTACACCTTC
CDR3aa: CASRLQGARNGYTF

j_gene: TRBJ2-5
d_gene: TRBD2
len: 14
abundance: -
v_gene: TRBV28
CDR3nt: TGTGCCAGCAGTAAGCGGGAGCGTCAGGAGACCCAGTACTTC
CDR3aa: CASSKRERQETQYF

j_gene: TRBJ1-3
d_gene: -
len: 15
abundance: -
v_gene: TRBV4-3
CDR3nt: TGCGCCAGCAGCCAAGATCAGGGAAGGGGAAACACCATATATTTT
CDR3aa: CASSQDQGRGNTIYF

j_gene: TRBJ2-3
d_gene: TRBD2
len: 14
abundance: few
v_gene: TRBV5-1
CDR3nt: TGCGCCAGCAGCTTGGGCGGGAGGGCAGATACGCAGTATTTT
CDR3aa: CASSLGGRADTQYF

j_gene: TRBJ2-4
d_gene: -
len: 15
abundance: -
v_gene: TRBV19
CDR3nt: TGTGCCAGTAGTATAGGGCAGATAGCCAAAAACATTCAGTACTTC
CDR3aa: CASSIGQIAKNIQYF

j_gene: TRBJ1-1
d_gene: -
len: 12
abundance: -
v_gene: TRBV19
CDR3nt: TGTGCCAGTAGTATAGGGAGGGGTGAAGCTTTCTTT
CDR3aa: CASSIGRGEAFF

j_gene: TRBJ2-1
d_gene: -
len: 13
abundance: -
v_gene: TRBV5-1
CDR3nt: TGCGCCAGCAGCTTGGCCGCTAGCACAGAGCAGTTCTTC
CDR3aa: CASSLAASTEQFF

j_gene: TRBJ1-5
d_gene: TRBD1
len: 15
abundance: -
v_gene: TRBV28
CDR3nt: TGTGCCAGCAAGTCGGGGGACAGGGGTTTCCAGCCCCAGCATTTT
CDR3aa: CASKSGDRGFQPQHF

j_gene: TRBJ1-1
d_gene: TRBD1
len: 12
abundance: -
v_gene: TRBV3-1/TRBV3-2
CDR3nt: TGTGCCAGCAGCCAAGAGACAGGGGAAGCTTTCTTT
CDR3aa: CASSQETGEAFF

j_gene: TRBJ2-7
d_gene: -
len: 16
abundance: -
v_gene: TRBV7-3
CDR3nt: TGTGCCAGCAGCCCTAACCCCGCCCAGGCCGCACACGAGCAGTACTTC
CDR3aa: CASSPNPAQAAHEQYF

j_gene: TRBJ2-2
d_gene: -
len: 14
abundance: -
v_gene: TRBV28
CDR3nt: TGTGCCAGCAGTCCCAGGTCGGTCACCGGGGAGCTGTTTTTT
CDR3aa: CASSPRSVTGELFF

j_gene: TRBJ2-7
d_gene: -
len: 16
abundance: -
v_gene: TRBV27
CDR3nt: TGTGCCAGCAGTTTATTCCCGCGGACTGGGACTTACGAGCAGTACTTC
CDR3aa: CASSLFPRTGTYEQYF

j_gene: TRBJ1-1
d_gene: -
len: 13
abundance: -
v_gene: TRBV6-2/TRBV6-3
CDR3nt: TGTGCCAGCAGTTACACGAGCGGGGATGGGGCTTTCTTT
CDR3aa: CASSYTSGDGAFF

j_gene: TRBJ1-2
d_gene: -
len: 15
abundance: -
v_gene: TRBV6-5
CDR3nt: TGTGCCAGCAGTTACGGGGGCGTATTCGCCTATGGCTACACCTTC
CDR3aa: CASSYGGVFAYGYTF

j_gene: TRBJ2-1
d_gene: -
len: 15
abundance: -
v_gene: TRBV19
CDR3nt: TGTGCCAGTAGTTCCCCGGTAGCTAGCCTGAATGAGCAGTTCTTC
CDR3aa: CASSSPVASLNEQFF

j_gene: TRBJ2-7
d_gene: -
len: 15
abundance: -
v_gene: TRBV21-1
CDR3nt: TGTGCCAGCATCTCAAACAGAAAAAGAGTCTACGAGCAGTACTTC
CDR3aa: CASISNRKRVYEQYF

j_gene: TRBJ1-6
d_gene: -
len: 15
abundance: -
v_gene: TRBV5-6
CDR3nt: TGTGCCAGCAGCTTATGGCCCAGGCAATATTCACCCCTCCACTTT
CDR3aa: CASSLWPRQYSPLHF

j_gene: TRBJ2-5
d_gene: -
len: 11
abundance: -
v_gene: TRBV5-1
CDR3nt: TGCGCCAGCAGCTTCTCCGAGACCCAGTACTTC
CDR3aa: CASSFSETQYF

j_gene: TRBJ2-5
d_gene: -
len: 14
abundance: -
v_gene: TRBV9
CDR3nt: TGTGCCAGCAGCGTAGAGGGGTTTGGAGAGACCCAGTACTTC
CDR3aa: CASSVEGFGETQYF

j_gene: TRBJ1-2
d_gene: TRBD1
len: 14
abundance: -
v_gene: TRBV19
CDR3nt: TGTGCCAGTAGGAGGGACAGGGGGATGTATGGCTACACCTTC
CDR3aa: CASRRDRGMYGYTF

j_gene: TRBJ1-5
d_gene: -
len: 13
abundance: few
v_gene: TRBV5-6
CDR3nt: TGTGCCAGCAGCGCCAGGGGCCGGGGGCCCCAGCATTTT
CDR3aa: CASSARGRGPQHF

j_gene: TRBJ2-3
d_gene: TRBD2
len: 17
abundance: few
v_gene: TRBV5-1
CDR3nt: TGCGCCAGCAGCTTGTGGCCCACTAGCGGGACGGCAGATACGCAGTATTTT
CDR3aa: CASSLWPTSGTADTQYF

j_gene: TRBJ1-2
d_gene: TRBD1
len: 17
abundance: -
v_gene: TRBV4-2
CDR3nt: TGTGCCAGCAGCCAAGTCCTCGGGACAGTTTTAAACTATGGCTACACCTTC
CDR3aa: CASSQVLGTVLNYGYTF